The clone carrying this T cell receptor beta chain was observed at least ten times. The data were taken from a study of blood T cells in healthy people across ages. Alongside a J-beta primer mix, a sample-barcoded 5' primer served in a second PCR lasting about 7 to 12 cycles. The yield of each sample was at least 2.5 million CDR3-containing paired-end reads. In TCRdb, the 5' RACE reads were re-called with MiXCR into one record per CDR3 protein. The repertoire includes 870,000 or so distinct CDR3 sequences, 29% of them detected once, and 15% to 20% sits in the top ten. The CDR3 has 16 amino acids. Germline-derived CDR1 and CDR2 are SEHNR and FQNEAQ (reference sequence). The J segment lost 8 bases and the V segment lost 4 bases, leaving 9 bases of the junction unmatched.

The chain employs TRBV7-9 and TRBJ1-6; 9 bases are a match to TRBD1. The clonotype comes from an elderly woman in good health. The specimen sequenced was blood. Here the CDR3 reads CASSSPPGQGYSPLHF. As DNA, the CDR3 is TGTGCCAGCAGCTCACCCCCGGGACAGGGCTATTCACCCCTCCACTTT.